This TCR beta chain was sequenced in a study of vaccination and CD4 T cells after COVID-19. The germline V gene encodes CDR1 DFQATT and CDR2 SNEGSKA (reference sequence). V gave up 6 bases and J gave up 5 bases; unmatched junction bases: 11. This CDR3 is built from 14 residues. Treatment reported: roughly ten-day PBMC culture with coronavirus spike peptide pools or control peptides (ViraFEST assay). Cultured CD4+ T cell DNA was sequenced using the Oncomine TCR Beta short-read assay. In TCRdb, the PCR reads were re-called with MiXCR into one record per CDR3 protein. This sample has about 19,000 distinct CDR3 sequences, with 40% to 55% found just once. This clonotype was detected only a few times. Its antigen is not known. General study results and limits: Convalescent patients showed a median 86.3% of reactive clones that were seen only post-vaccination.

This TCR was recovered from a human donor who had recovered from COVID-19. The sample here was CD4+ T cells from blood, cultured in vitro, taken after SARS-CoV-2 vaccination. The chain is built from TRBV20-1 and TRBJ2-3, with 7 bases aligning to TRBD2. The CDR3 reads CSAGSRTGGDTQYF. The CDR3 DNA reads TGCAGTGCCGGATCCCGGACGGGGGGAGATACGCAGTATTTT.